This TCR beta chain derives from a study of blood T cells in healthy people across ages. Isolation per sample recovered at least 7 million PBMCs. A J-beta primer mix and a sample-barcoded 5' primer were used in a second PCR of roughly 6 to 12 cycles. A template-switch adaptor containing 12 random nucleotides labeled each cDNA molecule. TCRdb analysed the 5' RACE reads with MiXCR anew, one entry per CDR3 protein. The sample has 1.5 million or so distinct CDR3 sequences, approximately 39% seen once. V was trimmed by 5 bases and J by 3 bases, leaving 13 bases between them. The CDR3 is 13 residues long. Germline V gives CDR1 DFQATT, CDR2 SNEGSKA (reference sequence). Study-level points and caveats: Per million T cells, TCR beta diversity dropped roughly linearly as age increased.

A note on this clonotype: Its antigen remains unknown.

This clonotype originated in a woman aged 18-29 years in good health. The chain is built from TRBV20-1 and TRBJ1-1; D ambiguous. The sample comprised blood. The CDR3 DNA reads as TGCAGTGCTTCGGACCGAAAGCACACTGAAGCTTTCTTT. Protein: CSASDRKHTEAFF.